This entry is about one TCR beta chain. Its specificity is unknown. CD45RO-negative, CCR7-selected cells formed the naive CD8 fraction, which excluded terminally differentiated effector memory CD45RA+ cells. CDR3 size: 17 residues. Germline loops: CDR1 ENHRY, CDR2 SYGVKD. V trimming: 2 bases; J trimming: 0 bases; junction bases outside the gene matches: 4. This specimen belongs to a study of shared clonotypes between healthy human individuals. Study-wide results and limits: Donor clonotype sharing was expected to depend on sequencing depth.

Deep-level settings were used for running the assay. Using 200 ng DNA, approximately 30,000 T cell genomes, the sorted-subset replicate PCRs were run. Here immunoSEQ multiplex PCR was the method, and the copy in TCRdb shows in-frame clones only, minus some. The sample has around 610,000 clones, approximately 96% seen once. Sequenced: naive CD8+ T cells sorted from blood. The sequence came from a woman in her 30s in good health. The rearrangement uses TRBV10-3 and TRBJ1-4; 9 bases match TRBD1. CDR3 nucleotides: TGTGCCATCAGTGAGGGACAGGGGACCGCAACTAATGAAAAACTGTTTTTT. The encoded protein is CAISEGQGTATNEKLFF.